This T cell receptor (beta chain) appears in the sequencing data of a study of T cell responses to AZD1222 COVID-19 vaccine. Overall study: Second-dose intervals near 4 or 12 weeks were combined.

In regard to this clone: What it binds is unknown.

Study-level points and caveats: Breadth and depth of Spike-specific TCRs rose after two AZD1222 doses. Females outnumbered males among donors, who were mostly white British; clonal diversity was possibly underestimated.

Trimming removed 1 base from V and 7 bases from J; junction bases left unmatched: 0. CDR1 is MNHNS and CDR2 is SASEGT in the germline V gene. CDR3 length: 14 amino acids. Method: immunoSEQ multiplex PCR; TCRdb's copy keeps in-frame clones and lacks some. In the table there are nearly 90,000 clones, roughly 88% of which are singletons. The clonotype was recovered from an adult in good health. The material was peripheral blood, obtained on day 0 of AZD1222 vaccination. V and J are TRBV6-1 and TRBJ1-6, with 8 positions matching TRBD1. CDR3: CASSEGTGNSPLHF. As DNA, the CDR3 is TGTGCCAGCAGTGAAGGGACAGGGAATTCACCCCTCCACTTT.